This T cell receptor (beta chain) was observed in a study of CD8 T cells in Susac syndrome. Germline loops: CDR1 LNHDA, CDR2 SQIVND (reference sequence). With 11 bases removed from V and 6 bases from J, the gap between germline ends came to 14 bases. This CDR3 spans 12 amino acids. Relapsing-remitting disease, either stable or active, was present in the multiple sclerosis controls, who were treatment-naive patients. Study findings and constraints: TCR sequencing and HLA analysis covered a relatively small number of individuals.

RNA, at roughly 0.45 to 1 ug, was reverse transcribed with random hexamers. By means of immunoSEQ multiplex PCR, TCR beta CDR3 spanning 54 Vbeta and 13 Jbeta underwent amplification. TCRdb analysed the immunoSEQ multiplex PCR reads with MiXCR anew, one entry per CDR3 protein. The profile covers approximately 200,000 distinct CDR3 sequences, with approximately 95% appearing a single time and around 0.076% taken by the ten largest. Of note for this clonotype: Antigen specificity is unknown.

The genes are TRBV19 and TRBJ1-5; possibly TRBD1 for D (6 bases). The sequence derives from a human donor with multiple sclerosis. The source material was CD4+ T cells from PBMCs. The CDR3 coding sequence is TGTGCCGGCGGGGGGCCCGTTCAGCCCCAGCATTTT. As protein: CAGGGPVQPQHF.